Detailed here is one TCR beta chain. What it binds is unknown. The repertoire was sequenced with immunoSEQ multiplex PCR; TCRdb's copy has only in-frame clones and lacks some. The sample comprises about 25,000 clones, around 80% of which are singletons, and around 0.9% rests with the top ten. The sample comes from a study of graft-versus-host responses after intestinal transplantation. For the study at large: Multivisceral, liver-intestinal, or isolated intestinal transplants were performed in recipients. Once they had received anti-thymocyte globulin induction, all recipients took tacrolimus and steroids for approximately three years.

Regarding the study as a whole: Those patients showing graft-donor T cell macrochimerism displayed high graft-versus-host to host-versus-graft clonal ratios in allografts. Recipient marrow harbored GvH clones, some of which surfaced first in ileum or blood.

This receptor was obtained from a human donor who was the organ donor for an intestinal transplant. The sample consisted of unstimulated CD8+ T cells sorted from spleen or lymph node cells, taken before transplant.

This chain's CDR3 is CASSWDNNQPQHF. CDR3 bases: TGTGCCAGCAGTTGGGACAACAATCAGCCCCAGCATTTT. The genes are TRBV27 and TRBJ1-5, with a possible D match to TRBD1 (6 bases). Per the germline V gene, CDR1 is MNHEY and CDR2 is SMNVEV (reference sequence). The CDR3 has 13 residues. Trimming stripped 4 bases from V and 3 bases from J, with 7 bases between.